This TCR beta chain originates from a study of blood T cell repertoires in COVID-19. Overall study: Sample material is recorded as cDNA or gDNA derived from T cells, B-cell-depleted T cells, or PBMCs.

The V gene's germline CDR1 is LGHDT and CDR2 YNNKEL (reference sequence). This CDR3 region has 13 residues. Trimming cost V 1 base and J 10 bases; bases outside gene matches: 4. Method: immunoSEQ multiplex PCR; TCRdb's copy keeps in-frame clones and lacks some. The sample has about 400,000 clones; around 89% are singletons. What was sequenced was PBMCs or T cells enriched from blood (not recorded which). The chain employs TRBV3-1 (or the pseudogene TRBV3-2) and TRBJ2-1, with 7 nucleotides matching TRBD1. The TCR originated in a woman aged 25 to 45 with acute COVID-19. As DNA, the CDR3 is TGTGCCAGCAGCCAAGTTACAGGGGTCGAGCAGTTCTTC. The encoded protein is CASSQVTGVEQFF.